Listed below are T cell receptor beta chains from one sample, sequenced in a study of response to subunit inactivated influenza vaccine. One entry per CDR3 protein results from TCRdb running MiXCR on the RT-PCR reads. The sample has about 190,000 distinct CDR3 sequences; around an eighth are singletons. The sequences come from CD8+ T cells sorted from PBMCs, collected roughly 5 days after vaccination. Receptors were obtained from a man aged 45-65 years who received an inactivated influenza vaccine. Each CDR3 is given with its conserved first and last residue. A D gene is named only where the DNA matches it firmly. The size field is filled for only some rows; it gives once, few, many or a size class.

j_call: TRBJ2-7; clone_size: few; d_call: .; v_call: TRBV25-1; cdr3_aa: CASRTSGEQYF; cdr3_nt: TGTGCCAGCAGGACCTCTGGGGAGCAGTACTTC
j_call: TRBJ2-1; clone_size: few; d_call: .; v_call: TRBV9; cdr3_aa: CASSVTLAGIYNEQFF; cdr3_nt: TGTGCCAGCAGCGTAACCTTGGCGGGGATATACAATGAGCAGTTCTTC
j_call: TRBJ2-7; clone_size: .; d_call: TRBD2; v_call: TRBV24-1; cdr3_aa: CATSGTSGREAYEQYF; cdr3_nt: TGTGCCACCAGTGGGACTAGCGGGAGGGAGGCCTACGAGCAGTACTTC
j_call: TRBJ2-2; clone_size: few; d_call: .; v_call: TRBV7-8; cdr3_aa: CASSLGLLEGTGELFF; cdr3_nt: TGTGCCAGCAGCTTAGGGCTTTTAGAGGGCACCGGGGAGCTGTTTTTT
j_call: TRBJ2-7; clone_size: .; d_call: .; v_call: TRBV5-1; cdr3_aa: CASRGPTGEQYF; cdr3_nt: TGCGCCAGCAGGGGCCCTACAGGCGAGCAGTACTTC
j_call: TRBJ2-3; clone_size: few; d_call: .; v_call: TRBV4-1; cdr3_aa: CVSSQVPTDTQYF; cdr3_nt: TGCGTCAGCAGCCAAGTCCCTACAGATACGCAGTATTTT
j_call: TRBJ1-1; clone_size: .; d_call: .; v_call: TRBV9; cdr3_aa: CASSVGGIAEAFF; cdr3_nt: TGTGCCAGCAGCGTTGGGGGAATAGCTGAAGCTTTCTTT
j_call: TRBJ2-2; clone_size: .; d_call: TRBD1; v_call: TRBV12-3/TRBV12-4; cdr3_aa: CASSLRDSHTGELFF; cdr3_nt: TGTGCCAGCAGTCTCAGGGACAGTCACACCGGGGAGCTGTTTTTT
j_call: TRBJ2-5; clone_size: .; d_call: .; v_call: TRBV4-3; cdr3_aa: CASSLWDPSPETQYF; cdr3_nt: TGCGCCAGCAGCCTTTGGGACCCTAGCCCGGAGACCCAGTACTTC
j_call: TRBJ2-1; clone_size: few; d_call: .; v_call: TRBV7-9; cdr3_aa: CAIQGDGRVLNNEQFF; cdr3_nt: TGTGCCATACAGGGCGACGGGCGGGTCCTTAACAATGAGCAGTTCTTC
j_call: TRBJ1-2; clone_size: few; d_call: .; v_call: TRBV5-6; cdr3_aa: CASSLFVEHNYGYTF; cdr3_nt: TGTGCCAGCAGCTTGTTTGTCGAACATAACTATGGCTACACCTTC
j_call: TRBJ1-5; clone_size: .; d_call: .; v_call: TRBV20-1; cdr3_aa: CSAPDGHNQPQHF; cdr3_nt: TGCAGTGCTCCCGACGGACACAATCAGCCCCAGCATTTT
j_call: TRBJ2-4; clone_size: few; d_call: .; v_call: TRBV30; cdr3_aa: CAWSVIPGYRYF; cdr3_nt: TGTGCCTGGAGTGTAATCCCGGGTTATCGGTACTTC